A single sample gave rise to the 21 T cell receptor beta chains below, sequenced in a study of STAT5B mutations in CD4+ large granular lymphocyte leukemia. Sequencing was performed with immunoSEQ multiplex PCR; in TCRdb, only in-frame clones are kept and a portion is missing. The sample records around 30,000 clones, about three quarters being singletons. Sequenced sample: CD4+ T cells from blood buffy coats. These receptors were obtained from a human donor in good health.

V gene TRBV10-2 combines with J gene TRBJ2-7; no clear D gene. Germline-derived CDR1 and CDR2 are WSHSY and SAAADI. The length of the CDR3 is 14 residues. Trimming took 2 bases from V and 2 from J, leaving 10 bases between them. The CDR3 loop is CASSEAGITYEQYF. CDR3 nucleotide sequence: TGCGCCAGCAGTGAGGCTGGGATTACCTACGAGCAGTACTTC.

The chain recombines TRBV29-1 with TRBJ1-2; 8 bases are shared with TRBD1. The CDR3 length is 13 residues. Looked up from germline, CDR1 is SQVTM and CDR2 is ANQGSEA. V lost 4 bases, J lost 0 bases, and 1 base stayed unmatched. The CDR3 DNA follows: TGCAGCGTTGCACAGGGGGCTAACTATGGCTACACCTTC. Translated, it gives CSVAQGANYGYTF.

V gene TRBV5-6 combines with J gene TRBJ2-5; tentatively, D is TRBD1 or TRBD2 (6 bases each). V lost 3 bases and J lost 4, with 19 bases in between. Germline-derived CDR1 and CDR2 are SGHDT and YYEEEE. This CDR3 has 16 residues. The CDR3 DNA reads TGTGCCAGCAGCTCGTCCGGGACAAGGCGGGGAGAGACCCAGTACTTC. Its protein is CASSSSGTRRGETQYF.

This chain joins TRBV19 and TRBJ2-2, with 11 nucleotides matching TRBD2. V lost 5 bases to trimming and J lost 5 bases; unmatched junction nucleotides: 4. The germline V gene has CDR1 LNHDA and CDR2 SQIVND (reference sequence). This CDR3 spans 15 amino acids. CDR3 region: CASSGTSGTTGELFF. The CDR3 nucleotides read TGTGCCAGTAGTGGGACTAGCGGAACTACCGGGGAGCTGTTTTTT.

The chain is built from TRBV5-1 and TRBJ2-2; the D gene is possibly TRBD1 (5 bases). The V end was cut by 0 bases, the J end by 0 bases, with 9 bases between. The germline V gene has CDR1 SGHRS and CDR2 YFSETQ. The CDR3 contains 16 residues. The CDR3 region is CASSLGQLANTGELFF. The CDR3, as DNA: TGCGCCAGCAGCTTGGGACAGCTAGCGAACACCGGGGAGCTGTTTTTT. The full variable domain, rest sourced from reference TRBV5-1 and TRBJ2-2, is KAGVTQTPRYLIKTRGQQVTLSCSPISGHRSVSWYQQTPGQGLQFLFEYFSETQRNKGNFPGRFSGRQFSNSRSEMNVSTLELGDSALYLCASSLGQLANTGELFFGEGSRLTVL.

The genes are TRBV10-1 and TRBJ1-2; no reliable D call. The CDR3 totals 15 residues. Per the germline V gene, CDR1 is WNHNN and CDR2 is SYGVQD (reference sequence). Between the trimmed V and J ends, which lost 0 bases and 4 bases, there was a span of 12 bases. CDR3 amino acids: CASSESQDTGYGYTF. The CDR3 DNA sequence: TGCGCCAGCAGTGAGTCTCAAGATACGGGCTATGGCTACACCTTC.

The chain joins TRBV6-4 to TRBJ1-2, with TRBD1 as a possible D gene (5 bases). There are 14 residues in the CDR3. Trimming took 0 bases from V and 3 from J, leaving 8 bases between them. Germline CDR1 and CDR2: MRHNA and SNTAGT. CDR3 sequence reads: CASSDSGRDYGYTF. The CDR3 DNA reads as TGTGCCAGCAGTGACTCCGGCAGGGACTATGGCTACACCTTC.

The chain couples TRBV6-5 to TRBJ2-3; perhaps TRBD2 as D (6 bases). This CDR3 region has 15 residues. Germline V gene lookup returns CDR1 MNHEY and CDR2 SVGAGI. V was trimmed by 6 bases and J by 2 bases, leaving 15 bases between them. DNA for the CDR3: TGTGCCAGCAGAACCGGGACTCCGGACACAGATACGCAGTATTTT. Its protein is CASRTGTPDTDTQYF.

V is TRBV6-6 and J is TRBJ2-2; D is possibly TRBD2 (5 bases). Germline CDR1 reads MNHNY; CDR2 reads SVGAGI (reference sequence). This CDR3 contains 15 residues. Trimming pared 3 bases from V and 4 bases from J, leaving 12 bases between. Here the CDR3 reads CASSYDRGSTGELFF. DNA of the CDR3: TGTGCCAGCAGTTATGACCGGGGAAGCACCGGGGAGCTGTTTTTT.

This chain connects TRBV5-1 to TRBJ2-7, with 7 nucleotides matching TRBD2. The CDR3 has 17 amino acids. V was pared by 2 bases and J by 0 bases, with 11 bases of the junction left unmatched. Germline assignment: CDR1 SGHRS and CDR2 YFSETQ. The CDR3 spells CASSFGPRGETSYEQYF. CDR3 DNA sequence: TGCGCCAGCAGCTTTGGTCCCCGGGGGGAAACCTCCTACGAGCAGTACTTC.

V usage is TRBV7-2 and J usage is TRBJ2-7, with a tentative D call TRBD1 (6 bases). V was trimmed by 2 bases and J by 7 bases, leaving 12 bases between them. Germline CDR1 is SGHTA and CDR2 is FQGNSA. CDR3 size: 13 residues. Here the CDR3 DNA reads TGTGCCAGCAGCTTAAACAGGGATGAGGAGCAGTACTTC. Translating it yields CASSLNRDEEQYF.

The J gene is TRBJ2-7, the V gene TRBV18, with TRBD1 matching over 7 bases. CDR3 length equals 15 residues. CDR1 KGHSH and CDR2 LQKENI come from the germline V gene. The trim removed 3 bases at V and 1 base at J, leaving 6 bases unmatched. The CDR3 sequence: CASSPTGSISYEQYF. In nucleotides, the CDR3 is TGTGCCAGCTCACCGACAGGGTCGATATCCTACGAGCAGTACTTC.

The chain joins TRBV5-6 to TRBJ2-4; D remains unclear. The V end lost 0 bases, the J end lost 3 bases, and 1 base lay between the germline ends. The CDR3 contains 12 residues. The germline V gene encodes CDR1 SGHDT and CDR2 YYEEEE. CDR3 sequence reads: CASSLGKNIQYF. The DNA for the CDR3 is TGTGCCAGCAGCTTGGGCAAAAACATTCAGTACTTC.

This clone was observed a handful of times. The gene calls are TRBV10-3 and TRBJ2-7; tentative D call: TRBD1 (6 bases). Germline V gene lookup returns CDR1 ENHRY and CDR2 SYGVKD. This CDR3 region has 15 residues. The V gene lost 2 bases and the J gene lost 0 bases, with 11 bases spanning the gap. The CDR3 loop reads CAISEGDTSSYEQYF. In DNA, the CDR3 is TGTGCCATCAGTGAGGGGGACACCAGCTCCTACGAGCAGTACTTC.

This clone showed up just once. V gene TRBV19 combines with J gene TRBJ2-3; maybe TRBD1 (6 bases). V was shortened by 7 bases and J by 0 bases, with 8 bases between the two germline ends. This CDR3 has 13 residues. The germline V gene has CDR1 LNHDA and CDR2 SQIVND (reference sequence). Here the CDR3 reads CASTRGSTDTQYF. CDR3 DNA: TGTGCCAGTACCAGGGGAAGCACAGATACGCAGTATTTT.

The rearrangement uses TRBV2 and TRBJ1-1; the match to TRBD1 covers 9 bases. Germline lookup yields CDR1 SNHLY and CDR2 FYNNEI. Losses at the gene ends were 10 bases for V and 4 bases for J; bases not matched to a gene: 13. This CDR3 comprises 15 residues. CDR3 residues: CATERDRVVGTEAFF. Written as DNA, the CDR3 is TGTGCCACCGAGAGGGACAGGGTAGTGGGCACTGAAGCTTTCTTT.

V is TRBV7-7 and J is TRBJ1-1; TRBD1 aligns across 7 bases. The V gene end was trimmed by 8 bases and the J gene end by 6 bases; junction bases not matched to a gene: 9. Germline V gene sequence: CDR1 SSHAT, CDR2 FNYEAQ (reference sequence). CDR3 length: 13 amino acids. CDR3 nucleotides: TGTGCCAGCGGCGACAGGGAAAGCGCTGAAGCTTTCTTT. This translates into CASGDRESAEAFF.

CDR3 in amino acids: CASTLQENTGELFF. The CDR3 DNA follows: TGTGCCAGCACCCTACAGGAGAACACCGGGGAGCTGTTTTTT. V usage is TRBV6-1 and J usage is TRBJ2-2; D perhaps matches TRBD1 (5 bases). V was trimmed by 7 bases and J by 1 base, leaving 10 bases between them. Looked up from germline, CDR1 is MNHNS and CDR2 is SASEGT. CDR3 length: 14 residues.

This clone was counted only a few times. This chain joins TRBV6-1 and TRBJ2-7; no clear D gene. V shed 4 bases and J shed 9 bases, with 16 bases lying between them. The CDR3 totals 13 residues. In germline, CDR1 is MNHNS, CDR2 SASEGT. The CDR3 loop is CASSAGLPVGQYF. DNA for the CDR3: TGTGCCAGCAGTGCCGGGCTCCCCGTCGGGCAGTACTTC.

This clone was seen a single time. The CDR3 protein is CASSLPGNEGEQYF. The CDR3 region has the DNA TGCGCCAGCAGCTTGCCCGGGAATGAAGGCGAGCAGTACTTC. This chain links TRBV5-1 with TRBJ2-7; possibly TRBD2 for D (5 bases). V was cut by 1 base and J by 6 bases, with 14 bases left in between. Germline V lookup: CDR1 SGHRS, CDR2 YFSETQ. The CDR3 runs 14 residues.

The chain combines TRBV7-8 with TRBJ1-1, with D perhaps matching TRBD1 (5 bases). The V end lost 0 bases, the J end lost 0 bases, and 8 bases lay between the germline ends. CDR1 and CDR2 (germline): SGHVS, FQNEAQ. The CDR3 runs 15 residues. In DNA form, the CDR3 reads TGTGCCAGCAGCTTAGCGATGGGGCTGAACACTGAAGCTTTCTTT. Residues: CASSLAMGLNTEAFF.